Here is one T cell receptor beta chain with its context. The source of the sample is a study of cytomegalovirus exposure and HLA in healthy donors. The length of the CDR3 is 16 residues. Deletions cut 0 bases from V and 7 bases from J, with 16 bases between. Per the germline V gene, CDR1 is SGHRS and CDR2 is YFSETQ. Vbeta (60) and Jbeta (13) primers were used in the PCR. The table came from immunoSEQ multiplex PCR; TCRdb's copy has only in-frame clones and leaves some out. The sample contains about 150,000 clones, over 65% of which appear only once. Healthy bone marrow donors supplied every sample. This TCR was recovered from a man between 25 and 39 years old in good health and CMV-seronegative. The chain couples TRBV5-1 to TRBJ1-4, with TRBD1 as a possible D gene (5 bases). Material: PBMCs. The CDR3 here is CASSLGPQGSTEKLFF. The CDR3 DNA is TGCGCCAGCAGCTTGGGACCGCAGGGCAGTACTGAAAAACTGTTTTTT. Full variable domain (rest looked up from reference TRBV5-1 and TRBJ1-4): KAGVTQTPRYLIKTRGQQVTLSCSPISGHRSVSWYQQTPGQGLQFLFEYFSETQRNKGNFPGRFSGRQFSNSRSEMNVSTLELGDSALYLCASSLGPQGSTEKLFFGSGTQLSVL.